The sequence of this T cell receptor beta chain was determined in a study of shared clonotypes between healthy human individuals. The trim removed 5 bases at V and 2 bases at J, leaving 3 bases unmatched. Germline V lookup: CDR1 MNHNS, CDR2 SASEGT. The CDR3 length is 14 residues. Worth noting for this clone: Antigen specificity is unknown.

Notes on the study in general: Compared with clonotypes that all four donors shared, non-shared clonotypes had lower generation probabilities.

Assay used: immunoSEQ multiplex PCR; TCRdb lists only in-frame clones, some missing. Of roughly 2.6 million clones listed, over 85% are singletons. Sequences were obtained from naive CD4+ T cells sorted from blood. Subset noted: CD45RA+ positively selected. V and J are TRBV6-1 and TRBJ1-3; 7 nucleotides agree with TRBD1. The sequence derives from a man younger than 35 in good health. As DNA, the CDR3 is TGTGCCAGCAGTACACAGGGGACTGGAAACACCATATATTTT. As protein: CASSTQGTGNTIYF.